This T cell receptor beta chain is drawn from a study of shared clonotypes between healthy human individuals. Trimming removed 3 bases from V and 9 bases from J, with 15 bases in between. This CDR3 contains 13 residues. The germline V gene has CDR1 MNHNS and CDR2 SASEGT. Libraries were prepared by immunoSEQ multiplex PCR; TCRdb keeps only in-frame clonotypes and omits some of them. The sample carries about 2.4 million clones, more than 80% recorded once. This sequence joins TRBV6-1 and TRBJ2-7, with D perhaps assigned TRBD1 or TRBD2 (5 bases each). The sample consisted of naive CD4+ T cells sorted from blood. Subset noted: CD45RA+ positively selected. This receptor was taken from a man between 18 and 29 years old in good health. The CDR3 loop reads CASSDTRDALQYF. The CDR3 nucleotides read TGTGCCAGCAGTGACACCCGGGACGCACTGCAGTACTTC.